The next 11 T cell receptor beta chains were all read from a single sample in a study of cytomegalovirus exposure and HLA in healthy donors. Both 60 Vbeta primers and 13 Jbeta primers went into the PCR. Generated by immunoSEQ multiplex PCR, the TCRdb table keeps only in-frame clones and is missing some. The data hold some 180,000 clones, with over 70% observed a single time. Sequenced input: PBMCs. These receptors came from a male donor in good health and CMV-seronegative.

The rearrangement joins TRBV6-1 to TRBJ2-5, with D maybe TRBD2 (7 bases). The CDR3 sequence is 14 residues long. Germline V gene lookup returns CDR1 MNHNS and CDR2 SASEGT. Trimming left V 0 bases short and J 5 bases short, with 10 bases between. CDR3 loop: CASSEAGGHETQYF. In DNA form, the CDR3 reads TGTGCCAGCAGTGAAGCGGGGGGGCATGAGACCCAGTACTTC.

This chain joins TRBV6-5 and TRBJ2-5; tentatively, D is TRBD2 (6 bases). V lost 6 bases, J lost 1 base, and 12 bases lay in between. The CDR3 has 14 residues. The V gene's germline CDR1 is MNHEY and CDR2 SVGAGI. DNA for the CDR3: TGTGCCAGCAGCCGCCGGGACTTCCAAGAGACCCAGTACTTC. This sequence encodes CASSRRDFQETQYF.

The table lists this clone with a few counts. In the same sample, other DNA sequences code for this CDR3. The chain has TRBV28 and TRBJ2-5; no firm D call. Germline values: CDR1 MDHEN, CDR2 SYDVKM. The CDR3 spans 12 residues. V lost 2 bases and J 4 bases, leaving 5 bases between the germline ends. Here the CDR3 reads CASSLRGETQYF. The CDR3 DNA follows: TGTGCCAGCAGTTTACGCGGAGAGACCCAGTACTTC.

The chain employs TRBV30 and TRBJ2-5; tentative D call: TRBD2 (6 bases). V dropped 0 bases and J dropped 5 bases, with 13 bases sitting between them. CDR1 is GTSNPN and CDR2 is SVGIG in the germline V gene (reference sequence). The CDR3 has 14 residues. The CDR3 sequence: CAWSVLASRETQYF. The CDR3 DNA reads as TGTGCCTGGAGTGTACTAGCCAGTCGGGAGACCCAGTACTTC.

This rearrangement joins TRBV5-4 to TRBJ1-2, with a possible D match to TRBD1 (5 bases). Germline lookup yields CDR1 SGHNT and CDR2 YYREEE (reference sequence). The CDR3 is made up of 13 amino acids. The ends were cut back, 3 bases at V and 3 bases at J, with 9 bases in the middle. The chain's CDR3 is CASSWGGDYGYTF. In DNA, the CDR3 is TGTGCCAGCAGCTGGGGAGGGGACTATGGCTACACCTTC.

The chain recombines TRBV4-3 with TRBJ1-1; perhaps TRBD1 as D (6 bases). CDR3 length: 16 amino acids. V was pared by 0 bases and J by 3 bases, with 14 bases between. Germline V gene sequence: CDR1 LGHNA, CDR2 YSLEER. In nucleotides, the CDR3 is TGCGCCAGCAGCCAAGACGCCAGGGGTATGGACACTGAAGCTTTCTTT. Its protein product is CASSQDARGMDTEAFF.

The chain joins TRBV4-2 to TRBJ2-1; perhaps TRBD2 as D (5 bases). The CDR3 covers 15 residues. CDR1 is LGHNA and CDR2 is YNFKEQ in the germline V gene. The V gene lost 4 bases and the J gene lost 7 bases, with 17 bases spanning the gap. DNA for the CDR3: TGTGCCAGCAGCCCGCTAGGGTCACGGGAAAATGAGCAGTTCTTC. It yields the protein CASSPLGSRENEQFF.

The chain links TRBV18 to TRBJ1-5; D is perhaps TRBD1 (6 bases). CDR1 is KGHSH and CDR2 is LQKENI in the germline V gene. V lost 4 bases, J lost 3 bases, and 16 bases lay in between. The CDR3 has 16 residues. As DNA, the CDR3 is TGTGCCAGCTCACTCGCCACGGACAGTACCAATCAGCCCCAGCATTTT. Translating it yields CASSLATDSTNQPQHF.

The V gene is TRBV28, the J gene TRBJ1-2; D is perhaps TRBD1 (6 bases). V was pared by 6 bases and J by 8 bases, with 10 bases between. Per the germline V gene, CDR1 is MDHEN and CDR2 is SYDVKM. The CDR3 has 11 residues. The CDR3 bases are TGTGCCAGCAGAGCAGGGGTAGGCTACACCTTC. Its translation is CASRAGVGYTF.

This clone was picked up a small number of times. The chain links TRBV10-2 to TRBJ2-3; 8 bases are shared with TRBD1. The CDR3 is 15 residues long. CDR1 and CDR2 from the germline V gene are WSHSY and SAAADI. V lost 3 bases to trimming and J lost 3 bases; unmatched junction nucleotides: 5. CDR3 protein: CASSDAGGRTDTQYF. The CDR3 DNA follows: TGCGCCAGCAGTGACGCAGGGGGCCGAACAGATACGCAGTATTTT.

The CDR3 nucleotides read TGTGCCAGCTCACCACCGTCGACAGGGATGGATGGCTACACCTTC. As protein: CASSPPSTGMDGYTF. The chain recombines TRBV18 with TRBJ1-2, with 7 positions matching TRBD1. With 0 bases clipped from V and 6 bases from J, the junction kept 7 bases outside the gene matches. Germline values: CDR1 KGHSH, CDR2 LQKENI. This CDR3 is 15 amino acids long.